This TCR beta chain was recorded in a study of cytomegalovirus exposure and HLA in healthy donors. Overall study findings and caveats: Sequence variants that were highly shared formed a cluster that was likely a sequencing artifact. A missense DCLRE1C variant was associated with V- and J-gene trimming of TCR beta chains in a later analysis, and an independent cohort replicated the association. Reports showed the classifier diagnosing cytomegalovirus status with high specificity and sensitivity.

The germline V gene has CDR1 SEHNR and CDR2 FQNEAQ (reference sequence). The CDR3 sequence is 11 residues long. Trimming shortened V by 5 bases and J by 4 bases, and 5 bases separated the two germline ends. PCR used 60 Vbeta primers and 13 Jbeta primers. Assay: immunoSEQ multiplex PCR; the TCRdb copy retains only in-frame clones and omits some. This sample yields fewer than 200,000 clones, of which approximately 78% are seen a single time; about 0.8% belongs to the top ten. Worth noting for this clone: Antigen: not known.

This receptor was obtained from a woman between 18 and 29 years old in good health and CMV-seronegative. The chain couples TRBV7-9 to TRBJ1-2; no firm D call. The sequencing sample was made of PBMCs. The CDR3: CASSASYGYTF. As DNA, the CDR3 is TGTGCCAGCAGCGCCAGCTATGGCTACACCTTC.